The next 14 T cell receptor beta chains were all read from a single sample in a study of cytomegalovirus exposure and HLA in healthy donors. Vbeta (60) and Jbeta (13) primers were used in the PCR. TCRdb's table, derived via immunoSEQ multiplex PCR, lists solely in-frame clones and lacks some. Found here are 80,000 to 100,000 clones, 65% to 85% of them singletons; the top ten hold more than 5%. The sample taken for sequencing was PBMCs. These receptors were obtained from a man aged 40-50 years in good health and CMV-seropositive.

The chain has TRBV7-9 and TRBJ1-2, with 8 bases aligning to TRBD1. CDR1 is SEHNR and CDR2 is FQNEAQ in the germline V gene (reference sequence). The CDR3 consists of 14 residues. V trimming: 3 bases; J trimming: 2 bases; junction bases outside the gene matches: 2. CDR3 in DNA: TGTGCCAGCAGCTTCGGACAGGGCAACTATGGCTACACCTTC. Translating gives CASSFGQGNYGYTF.

The chain couples TRBV29-1 to TRBJ2-1, with a weak D call TRBD2 (8 bases). Germline values: CDR1 SQVTM, CDR2 ANQGSEA. The CDR3 extends over 14 amino acids. V lost 4 bases, J lost 7 bases, and 17 bases lay in between. The CDR3 sequence: CSVVGQRGINEQFF. In DNA form, the CDR3 reads TGCAGCGTTGTGGGACAGCGGGGGATAAATGAGCAGTTCTTC.

In its sample, this clone was seen once. This chain links TRBV2 with TRBJ2-3, with a possible D match to TRBD1 (5 bases). The CDR3 covers 15 residues. V lost 7 bases, J lost 2 bases, and 16 bases lay in between. Germline CDR1 reads SNHLY; CDR2 reads FYNNEI. CDR3 loop: CASTRQSQFTDTQYF. Here the CDR3 DNA reads TGTGCCAGCACCCGACAGTCACAATTCACAGATACGCAGTATTTT.

The chain links TRBV5-4 to TRBJ2-7; 8 nucleotides match TRBD2. This CDR3 contains 13 residues. Germline-derived CDR1 and CDR2 are SGHNT and YYREEE (reference sequence). V shed 4 bases and J 4 bases; nucleotides not matched to a gene: 4. The CDR3 region has the DNA TGTGCCAGCAGCCTTAGCGGGACTTACGAGCAGTACTTC. Translation: CASSLSGTYEQYF.

The chain has TRBV11-3 and TRBJ2-1; D unresolved. V lost 0 bases to trimming and J lost 9 bases, with 12 bases between them. The CDR3 length is 14 residues. The germline CDR1 and CDR2 sequences are SGHNT and YENEEA. CDR3 DNA sequence: TGTGCCAGCAGCTTAGACCCTCGAAAGAGTGAGCAGTTCTTC. Protein: CASSLDPRKSEQFF.

The rearrangement joins TRBV2 to TRBJ2-5; TRBD2 aligns across 9 bases. The V and J ends lost 2 bases and 5 bases, in that order; junction bases with no gene match: 6. This CDR3 spans 15 amino acids. Looked up from germline, CDR1 is SNHLY and CDR2 is FYNNEI. The chain's CDR3 is CASSERRSGGETQYF. CDR3 nucleotides: TGTGCCAGCAGTGAACGGCGAAGCGGGGGGGAGACCCAGTACTTC.

In nucleotides, the CDR3 is TGTGCCAGCAGTACCTCGAGCTCCTACGAGCAGTACTTC. This sequence encodes CASSTSSSYEQYF. The V call is TRBV27, the J call TRBJ2-7; D is unresolved. Germline CDR1 and CDR2: MNHEY and SMNVEV (reference sequence). Trimming removed 5 bases from V and 0 bases from J, with 8 bases in between. The CDR3 is made up of 13 amino acids.

The CDR3 is CASSLEGQGGEQYF. The CDR3 bases are TGCGCCAGCAGCTTGGAGGGACAGGGAGGCGAGCAGTACTTC. The V call is TRBV5-1, the J call TRBJ2-7; TRBD1 matches at 9 bases. This CDR3 has 14 amino acids. J gave up 6 bases and V 0 bases, and 4 bases lay outside the gene matches. Germline CDR1 SGHRS, CDR2 YFSETQ. The whole variable domain, remainder taken from reference TRBV5-1 and TRBJ2-7, is KAGVTQTPRYLIKTRGQQVTLSCSPISGHRSVSWYQQTPGQGLQFLFEYFSETQRNKGNFPGRFSGRQFSNSRSEMNVSTLELGDSALYLCASSLEGQGGEQYFGPGTRLTVT.

V usage is TRBV11-2 and J usage is TRBJ2-1, with a weak D call TRBD1 (5 bases). V lost 5 bases to trimming and J lost 6 bases, with 17 bases between them. CDR1 and CDR2 from the germline V gene are SGHAT and FQNNGV. The CDR3 runs to 15 residues. This CDR3 reads CASSPSQGLSNEQFF. Here the CDR3 DNA reads TGTGCCAGCAGCCCCAGCCAGGGCCTCAGCAATGAGCAGTTCTTC.

Remarks on this clone: One end of the junction fails to match germline, which may point to a read error. Within the sample, other DNA sequences also encode this same CDR3. V and J are TRBV18 and TRBJ2-5; D might be TRBD2 (5 bases). The CDR3 covers 14 residues. Germline values: CDR1 KGHSH, CDR2 LQKENI. The CDR3 spells CASSPPVRGETQYF. The CDR3 region has the DNA TGCGCCAGCTCACCACCGGTTCGGGGAGAGACCCAGTACTTC. Full variable domain (outside the CDR3, taken from reference TRBV18 and TRBJ2-5): NAGVMQNPRHLVRRRGQEARLRCSPMKGHSHVYWYRQLPEEGLKFMVYLQKENIIDESGMPKERFSAEFPKEGPSILRIQQVVRGDSAAYFCASSPPVRGETQYFGPGTRLLVL.

The chain is built from TRBV2 and TRBJ1-6, with D possibly matching TRBD1 (5 bases). Germline V gene data show CDR1 as SNHLY and CDR2 as FYNNEI. The CDR3 runs 13 residues. V lost 5 bases to trimming and J lost 9 bases, with 11 bases between them. CDR3 sequence reads: CASSFQQVSPLHF. The CDR3 DNA sequence: TGTGCCAGCAGTTTTCAACAGGTTTCACCCCTCCACTTT.

The chain couples TRBV7-9 to TRBJ2-7, with 7 bases identical to TRBD1. The CDR3 consists of 14 residues. In germline, CDR1 is SEHNR, CDR2 FQNEAQ (reference sequence). With 5 bases clipped from V and 5 bases from J, the junction kept 9 bases outside the gene matches. The CDR3 here is CASSLQQGSNEQYF. The DNA of the CDR3 is TGTGCCAGCAGCCTTCAACAGGGGAGCAACGAGCAGTACTTC.

The V gene is TRBV18, the J gene TRBJ2-7, with 11 nucleotides matching TRBD1. Per the germline V gene, CDR1 is KGHSH and CDR2 is LQKENI. The CDR3 loop spans 15 amino acids. The V and J ends lost 6 bases and 6 bases, in that order; junction bases with no gene match: 10. The CDR3 nucleotides read TGTGCCAGCTCGCATGAGGACAGGGGGCGTCCCGAGCAGTACTTC. It encodes CASSHEDRGRPEQYF. The variable domain in full, with the rest retrieved from reference TRBV18 and TRBJ2-7, is NAGVMQNPRHLVRRRGQEARLRCSPMKGHSHVYWYRQLPEEGLKFMVYLQKENIIDESGMPKERFSAEFPKEGPSILRIQQVVRGDSAAYFCASSHEDRGRPEQYFGPGTRLTVT.

The rearrangement uses TRBV28 and TRBJ2-4; 9 bases agree with TRBD2. V lost 3 bases, J lost 6 bases, and 12 bases stayed unmatched. The CDR3 loop spans 17 amino acids. CDR1 and CDR2 (germline): MDHEN, SYDVKM. CDR3 coding DNA: TGTGCCAGCAGTTTCTCACCTAGCGGGGTGCGAGGAAACATTCAGTACTTC. Translation gives CASSFSPSGVRGNIQYF.